The present entry profiles one T cell receptor (beta chain) with its context. What it binds is unknown. The ends were cut back, 4 bases at V and 7 bases at J, with 9 bases in the middle. Germline CDR1 is SGHNT and CDR2 is YYREEE (reference sequence). The CDR3 consists of 11 residues. This entry is derived from a study of early T cells in non-severe SARS-CoV-2 infection. Study context: Sequencing input comprised bulk RNA from unsorted whole blood; chain pairing was not available.

Study-wide results and caveats: VDJdb-based annotation leaned toward anti-spike CD8 responses and missed private and CD4 specificities.

The protocol attached unique molecular identifiers to individual cDNA molecules. TCRdb independently ran MiXCR on the 5' RACE reads; one entry per CDR3 protein. The data show more than 40,000 distinct CDR3 sequences, with less than 8.5% seen just once and roughly 8% held by the top ten. The chain is built from TRBV5-4 and TRBJ2-7, with unresolved D. This receptor was identified in an adult who was a healthcare worker with PCR-confirmed SARS-CoV-2 infection or an uninfected control (not recorded which). Sequencing was carried out using whole blood. The DNA of the CDR3 is TGTGCCAGCAGCCTAAATGGGGAGCAGTACTTC. Amino acid sequence: CASSLNGEQYF.